These 27 T cell receptor beta chains came from one sample sequenced in a study of identical twins. MiXCR, run by TCRdb on the 5' RACE reads, gives a single entry per CDR3 protein. Found here are about 920,000 distinct CDR3 sequences, approximately 13% of them singletons; the top ten hold roughly 1.6%. This sample was also put to use in a study of yellow fever vaccine responses in identical twins.

Material for sequencing was PBMCs. Receptors originate from a woman in her late teens or twenties in good health.

This clonotype was picked up many times. The chain employs TRBV15 and TRBJ2-5; D remains ambiguous. The germline V gene encodes CDR1 LNHNV and CDR2 YYDKDF (reference sequence). Trimming stripped 0 bases from V and 4 bases from J, with 12 bases between. The CDR3 has 15 residues. This chain's CDR3 is CATSRDGRFRETQYF. For the CDR3, the DNA is TGTGCCACCAGCAGAGATGGCCGGTTTAGAGAGACCCAGTACTTC.

As concerns this clonotype: Since no conserved phenylalanine or tryptophan closes the CDR3, a read error is the likely cause. J is TRBJ2-3 and V is TRBV12-3 or TRBV12-4; maybe TRBD1 (5 bases). The CDR3 has 15 residues. The V gene lost 3 bases and the J gene lost 0 bases, with 10 bases spanning the gap. Written as DNA, the CDR3 is TGTGCCAGCAGTTTCCAGGGCTTTAGCACAGATACGCAGTATTAT. Amino acid sequence: CASSFQGFSTDTQYY.

The chain links TRBV5-4 to TRBJ2-3; possibly TRBD1 for D (6 bases). Looked up from germline, CDR1 is SGHNT and CDR2 is YYREEE (reference sequence). This CDR3 spans 19 amino acids. V was shortened by 0 bases and J by 0 bases, with 20 bases between the two germline ends. CDR3 nucleotides: TGTGCCAGCAGCTTGGCCTCTTGGGACAAACTAACTAGCACAGATACGCAGTATTTT. Translated: CASSLASWDKLTSTDTQYF.

A few counts support this clonotype. The chain recombines TRBV5-1 with TRBJ2-7; D is possibly TRBD1 (6 bases). Deletions cut 4 bases from V and 0 bases from J, with 14 bases between. Germline-derived CDR1 and CDR2 are SGHRS and YFSETQ. This CDR3 region has 15 residues. CDR3 sequence (DNA): TGCGCCAGCAGCCCACAGGGAGTACCCTCCTACGAGCAGTACTTC. As protein: CASSPQGVPSYEQYF.

The DNA for the CDR3 is TGTGCCAGCAGTGAAGGACGAGCGGGGGACCAAGAGACCCAGTACTTC. It codes for CASSEGRAGDQETQYF. The gene calls are TRBV25-1 and TRBJ2-5; 8 bases match TRBD2. The CDR3 covers 16 residues. J was trimmed by 0 bases and V by 2 bases; bases with no gene match: 5. The germline CDR1 and CDR2 sequences are MGHDK and SYGVNS.

Ten or more counts support this clonotype. The CDR3 nucleotides read TGTGCCAGCAGTCCTCGGGGGGGAGGCATGAACACTGAAGCTTTCTTT. It translates to CASSPRGGGMNTEAFF. The chain is built from TRBV27 and TRBJ1-1; TRBD1 is a possible D gene (5 bases). The ends were cut back, 5 bases at V and 0 bases at J, with 16 bases in the middle. Germline V lookup: CDR1 MNHEY, CDR2 SMNVEV (reference sequence). The CDR3 is made up of 16 amino acids.

This clonotype was detected ten times or more. The genes are TRBV20-1 and TRBJ1-1; possible D gene TRBD1, 5 bases. This CDR3 is built from 14 residues. Trimming stripped 6 bases from V and 0 bases from J, with 14 bases between. CDR1 and CDR2 from the germline V gene are DFQATT and SNEGSKA (reference sequence). The CDR3 DNA is TGCAGTGCAAGTGACAGCTCCATGAACACTGAAGCTTTCTTT. This gives the protein CSASDSSMNTEAFF.

Many counts were recorded for this clonotype. This chain uses TRBV12-3 or TRBV12-4 with TRBJ1-1; 9 positions agree with TRBD1. The junction had 9 bases not matched to a gene; V was cut back by 1 base and J by 9 bases. The CDR3 is made up of 15 amino acids. CDR3 region: CASSLVNPGTGKAFF. The CDR3 nucleotides read TGTGCCAGCAGTTTAGTAAATCCCGGGACAGGGAAAGCTTTCTTT.

This clonotype occurred a few times. This chain uses TRBV20-1 with TRBJ2-6; 7 bases align to TRBD1. The CDR3 has 19 amino acids. V was pared by 0 bases and J by 2 bases, with 13 bases of the junction left unmatched. The germline gives CDR1 DFQATT, CDR2 SNEGSKA (reference sequence). The CDR3 bases are TGCAGTGCTAGAGATGATGACAGGGCCCCCCACACTGGGGCCAACGTCCTGACTTTC. Its protein product is CSARDDDRAPHTGANVLTF.

V and J are TRBV7-2 and TRBJ2-3, with TRBD2 identical over 8 bases. V lost 4 bases, J lost 8 bases, and 11 bases stayed unmatched. The CDR3 totals 15 residues. Germline V CDR1 and CDR2: SGHTA, FQGNSA. Written as DNA, the CDR3 is TGTGCCAGCAGCTCCCTGGCGGGGGGTAGTTTTACGCAGTATTTT. Translating gives CASSSLAGGSFTQYF.

In this sample, this clonotype turned up a few times. The chain links TRBV6-2 or TRBV6-3 to TRBJ2-1, with a possible D match to TRBD2 (5 bases). From germline, CDR1 is MNHEY and CDR2 SVGEGT. The CDR3 consists of 14 residues. V lost 7 bases, J lost 4 bases, and 14 bases lay in between. The CDR3 nucleotides read TGTGCCAGCACATTGGGCGGGCCGTACAATGAGCAGTTCTTC. Translated, it gives CASTLGGPYNEQFF.

The gene calls are TRBV7-9 and TRBJ2-1; no definite D call. The CDR3 runs 14 residues. Germline assignment: CDR1 SEHNR and CDR2 FQNEAQ (reference sequence). The germline V and J ends were trimmed by 1 base and 5 bases, with 9 bases remaining between them. The CDR3 DNA reads TGTGCCAGCAGCTTAGTTGGACCCCACAATGAGCAGTTCTTC. Translating it yields CASSLVGPHNEQFF.

This clonotype was picked up a small number of times. This rearrangement joins TRBV7-6 to TRBJ2-1, with unresolved D. Germline-derived CDR1 and CDR2 are SGHVS and FNYEAQ. The CDR3 is 16 amino acids. The V end was cut by 6 bases, the J end by 4 bases, with 19 bases between. The DNA of the CDR3 is TGTGCCAGCAGTCGCGTCTTTCCCGACACGTACAATGAGCAGTTCTTC. Translating it yields CASSRVFPDTYNEQFF.

This clonotype showed up many times. V usage is TRBV4-2 and J usage is TRBJ2-3, with no clear D. The CDR3 spans 13 residues. V was trimmed by 6 bases and J by 0 bases, leaving 7 bases between them. Germline CDR1 reads LGHNA; CDR2 reads YNFKEQ. CDR3 in DNA: TGTGCCAGCAGTGCCCAGAGCACAGATACGCAGTATTTT. Translation: CASSAQSTDTQYF.

This clonotype was seen repeatedly, ten times or more. This chain joins TRBV7-9 and TRBJ2-4, with TRBD1 matching 8 bases. CDR1 and CDR2 (germline): SEHNR, FQNEAQ (reference sequence). This CDR3 has 16 residues. With 5 bases clipped from V and 6 bases from J, the junction kept 12 bases outside the gene matches. The CDR3 sequence: CASSLTTGAFRNIQYF. The CDR3 nucleotides read TGTGCCAGCAGCCTTACGACAGGGGCATTTAGAAACATTCAGTACTTC.

This clonotype was recorded at least ten times. The chain couples TRBV7-2 to TRBJ2-1; D is ambiguous. Germline-derived CDR1 and CDR2 are SGHTA and FQGNSA. The CDR3 runs to 14 residues. V was trimmed by 2 bases and J by 2 bases, leaving 7 bases between them. The CDR3 loop reads CASSLSRTYNEQFF. The CDR3 nucleotides read TGTGCCAGCAGCTTATCTAGAACCTACAATGAGCAGTTCTTC.

This clonotype was detected only a few times. The V call is TRBV12-5, the J call TRBJ1-6; D possibly corresponds to TRBD1 (6 bases). The germline V and J ends were trimmed by 0 bases and 6 bases, with 6 bases remaining between them. The germline CDR1 and CDR2 sequences are LGHNT and FRNRAP. This CDR3 has 14 residues. The chain's CDR3 is CASGLVDSNSPLHF. In nucleotides, the CDR3 is TGTGCTAGTGGTTTGGTGGACAGTAATTCACCCCTCCACTTT.

The sample holds a few counts of this clonotype. The gene calls are TRBV10-2 and TRBJ1-1; D may be TRBD1 (5 bases). Trimming left V 6 bases short and J 6 bases short, with 11 bases between. The length of the CDR3 is 12 residues. The germline CDR1 and CDR2 sequences are WSHSY and SAAADI. The CDR3 reads CASRPGSPEAFF. DNA for the CDR3: TGCGCCAGCAGACCAGGGTCCCCTGAAGCTTTCTTT.

This clonotype was detected once. V gene TRBV20-1 combines with J gene TRBJ2-7, with 9 positions matching TRBD2. CDR3 length: 13 amino acids. The J segment lost 1 base and the V segment lost 2 bases, leaving 0 bases of the junction unmatched. The V gene's germline CDR1 is DFQATT and CDR2 SNEGSKA (reference sequence). The CDR3 DNA reads TGCAGTGCTAGACTAGCGGGGTCCTACGAGCAGTACGTC. Protein product: CSARLAGSYEQYV.

The V call is TRBV6-1, the J call TRBJ2-2; TRBD2 matches 12 bases. Germline assignment: CDR1 MNHNS and CDR2 SASEGT. Losses at the gene ends were 7 bases for V and 1 base for J; bases not matched to a gene: 7. CDR3 length: 17 residues. The CDR3 here is CASTRLAGVENTGELFF. The DNA of the CDR3 is TGTGCCAGCACCAGACTAGCGGGGGTAGAGAACACCGGGGAGCTGTTTTTT.

This clonotype turned up a few times. The genes are TRBV11-2 and TRBJ2-7; 13 bases align to TRBD2. V dropped 5 bases and J dropped 3; count of bases not matched to a gene: 13. This CDR3 has 18 amino acids. Germline CDR1 reads SGHAT; CDR2 reads FQNNGV. CDR3 residues: CASSLGLAGVPPLYEQYF. In nucleotides, the CDR3 is TGTGCCAGCAGCCTCGGACTAGCGGGAGTTCCCCCACTCTACGAGCAGTACTTC.

The chain couples TRBV20-1 to TRBJ2-7; no definite D call. V was clipped by 1 base and J by 2 bases, with 15 bases between them. The CDR3 totals 15 residues. The germline CDR1 and CDR2 sequences are DFQATT and SNEGSKA (reference sequence). CDR3 residues: CSARATTKSTYEQYV. Here the CDR3 DNA reads TGCAGTGCTAGAGCCACCACCAAATCCACCTACGAGCAGTACGTC.

The J gene is TRBJ2-3, the V gene TRBV7-9; D is unclear. The V gene's germline CDR1 is SEHNR and CDR2 FQNEAQ (reference sequence). V dropped 2 bases and J dropped 6 bases, with 12 bases sitting between them. The CDR3 is made up of 14 amino acids. In DNA form, the CDR3 reads TGTGCCAGCAGCTTAAAGACCCAGACGGATACGCAGTATTTT. This codes for CASSLKTQTDTQYF.

The chain has TRBV6-1 and TRBJ1-4; TRBD1 matches 9 bases. The V segment lost 9 bases and the J segment 7 bases; nucleotides outside the gene matches: 6. CDR1 and CDR2 from the germline V gene are MNHNS and SASEGT. The CDR3 has 13 amino acids. The CDR3 spells CASKQGAGEKLFF. The CDR3 DNA reads as TGTGCCAGTAAACAGGGGGCTGGTGAAAAACTGTTTTTT.

This clonotype occurred a few times. This chain connects TRBV6-1 to TRBJ1-1; D perhaps matches TRBD1 (6 bases). Looked up from germline, CDR1 is MNHNS and CDR2 is SASEGT. With 5 bases removed from V and 7 bases from J, the gap between germline ends came to 17 bases. The length of the CDR3 is 14 residues. The CDR3 spells CASSTPPGAGEAFF. CDR3 sequence (DNA): TGTGCCAGCAGTACCCCCCCGGGGGCTGGTGAAGCTTTCTTT.

This clonotype showed up many times. J is TRBJ2-5 and V is TRBV12-3 or TRBV12-4; 10 bases align to TRBD2. Trimming took 3 bases from V and 5 from J; bases not matched to a gene: 6. The CDR3 spans 15 residues. The CDR3 sequence: CASSFLAGGPETQYF. DNA for the CDR3: TGTGCCAGCAGTTTTTTAGCGGGAGGTCCGGAGACCCAGTACTTC.

This chain links TRBV7-9 with TRBJ2-1, with TRBD1 as a possible D gene (6 bases). This CDR3 has 17 amino acids. CDR1 SEHNR and CDR2 FQNEAQ come from the germline V gene (reference sequence). V was cut by 6 bases and J by 6 bases, with 24 bases left in between. The CDR3 reads CASSFTRPDRRSNEQFF. CDR3 nucleotide sequence: TGTGCCAGCAGTTTTACTCGCCCGGACAGAAGATCCAATGAGCAGTTCTTC.